This TCR beta chain was sequenced during a study of identical twins. Findings of the study overall: An excess of low generation probability was shown by twin-shared out-of-frame alpha sequences. Instead of following the same donors, the conclusions were based on cross-sectional statistical analysis.

V lost 4 bases and J lost 7; bases outside the gene matches: 10. Germline-derived CDR1 and CDR2 are SEHNR and FQNEAQ (reference sequence). The CDR3 has 15 residues. Template switching supplied a universal primer site; unique molecular identifiers were carried on the cDNA. TCRdb analysed the 5' RACE reads with MiXCR anew, one entry per CDR3 protein. The top ten clones hold 1.5% to 2% of a sample with hundreds of thousands of distinct CDR3 sequences, around 6% of them seen once. Note on this clonotype: What it binds is unknown.

This sequence originates from a young man in good health. The gene calls are TRBV7-9 and TRBJ2-1; TRBD2 agrees at 7 bases. What was sequenced was naive T cells sorted from blood. CDR3 coding DNA: TGTGCCAGCAGCTCCCGACTAGCCCTCACAAATGAGCAGTTCTTC. Protein product: CASSSRLALTNEQFF. Supplemented by reference TRBV7-9 and TRBJ2-1, the full variable domain reads DTGVSQNPRHKITKRGQNVTFRCDPISEHNRLYWYRQTLGQGPEFLTYFQNEAQLEKSRLLSDRFSAERPKGSFSTLEIQRTEQGDSAMYLCASSSRLALTNEQFFGPGTRLTVL.